Listed here are 19 T cell receptor beta chains from one sample, sequenced in a study of cytomegalovirus exposure and HLA in healthy donors. 13 Jbeta primers and 60 Vbeta primers were used for the PCR. Produced via immunoSEQ multiplex PCR; TCRdb's table is partial and in-frame only. Among 130,000 or so clones listed, about 76% were seen once. Sequenced sample: PBMCs. The receptors stem from a man in his forties in good health and CMV-seropositive.

The V call is TRBV18, the J call TRBJ2-3; D ambiguous. This CDR3 is 16 amino acids long. Germline loops: CDR1 KGHSH, CDR2 LQKENI. V was clipped by 1 base and J by 1 base, with 12 bases between them. The DNA of the CDR3 is TGTGCCAGCTCACCACGAACGGGTTTAGGCACAGATACGCAGTATTTT. This encodes CASSPRTGLGTDTQYF.

This clone is medium-sized. J is TRBJ2-1 and V is TRBV4-2; 15 positions agree with TRBD2. Unmatched junction bases numbered 12, after V lost 3 bases and J lost 6 bases. The V gene's germline CDR1 is LGHNA and CDR2 YNFKEQ. The CDR3 runs 19 residues. The CDR3 region has the DNA TGTGCCAGCAGCCAGGGACTAGCGGGGGGCGGGACGATAAGCAATGAGCAGTTCTTC. As protein: CASSQGLAGGGTISNEQFF.

The rearrangement links TRBV6-4 to TRBJ1-2; possible D gene TRBD1, 5 bases. Trimming pared 4 bases from V and 3 bases from J, leaving 18 bases between. The CDR3 contains 16 residues. CDR1 MRHNA and CDR2 SNTAGT come from the germline V gene. For the CDR3, the DNA is TGTGCCAGCAGTGCCAGGGCAGGTCAGCTTGACTATGGCTACACCTTC. Protein sequence: CASSARAGQLDYGYTF.

On this clone itself: The sample contains more than one DNA sequence encoding this CDR3. The genes are TRBV7-9 and TRBJ2-2; D is possibly TRBD2 (6 bases). The germline V gene encodes CDR1 SEHNR and CDR2 FQNEAQ (reference sequence). Trimming removed 3 bases from V and 7 bases from J, with 12 bases in between. This CDR3 is built from 14 residues. DNA for the CDR3: TGTGCCAGCAGCTTGGGGAGGAAAAACGGGGAGCTGTTTTTT. This encodes CASSLGRKNGELFF.

The genes are TRBV11-3 and TRBJ2-5; 14 bases are a match to TRBD2. The J call is in doubt because the DNA end fits TRBJ2-7 better. CDR3 length: 17 residues. Germline-derived CDR1 and CDR2 are SGHNT and YENEEA. CDR3 nucleotide sequence: TGTGCCAGCAGCTTAGGGGGGGGACTAGCGGGAGATGGCGAGCAGTACTTC. The encoded protein is CASSLGGGLAGDGEQYF.

Worth noting for this clone: The junction differs from germline at one of its ends, possibly a read error. This chain connects TRBV7-7 to TRBJ2-1; possibly TRBD2 for D (5 bases). CDR1 and CDR2 from the germline V gene are SSHAT and FNYEAQ (reference sequence). CDR3 size: 14 residues. CDR3 amino acids: CASSSLGLINEQFF. The CDR3 nucleotides are TGTGCTAGCAGCTCCCTTGGACTCATCAATGAGCAGTTCTTC.

This clone was seen more than once but under ten times. The rearrangement links TRBV5-1 to TRBJ2-7; the D gene is possibly TRBD2 (5 bases). Per germline, CDR1 SGHRS and CDR2 YFSETQ. Trimming took off 4 bases at V and 3 bases at J, with 11 bases between the two ends. This CDR3 has 13 residues. CDR3 residues: CASSVDGNYEQYF. In DNA form, the CDR3 reads TGCGCCAGCAGCGTCGACGGGAACTACGAGCAGTACTTC. The variable domain in full, with the rest retrieved from reference TRBV5-1 and TRBJ2-7, is KAGVTQTPRYLIKTRGQQVTLSCSPISGHRSVSWYQQTPGQGLQFLFEYFSETQRNKGNFPGRFSGRQFSNSRSEMNVSTLELGDSALYLCASSVDGNYEQYFGPGTRLTVT.

This clone has a single count. The sample holds other DNA sequences that translate to the same CDR3. The chain is built from TRBV5-1 and TRBJ2-7; D ambiguous. The CDR3 loop spans 11 amino acids. Trimming cost V 4 bases and J 3 bases, with 5 bases left between them. Germline-derived CDR1 and CDR2 are SGHRS and YFSETQ. This CDR3 is CASSLGYEQYF. For the CDR3, the DNA is TGCGCCAGCAGCCTCGGCTACGAGCAGTACTTC. Combining the CDR3 with reference TRBV5-1 and TRBJ2-7 gives the whole variable domain KAGVTQTPRYLIKTRGQQVTLSCSPISGHRSVSWYQQTPGQGLQFLFEYFSETQRNKGNFPGRFSGRQFSNSRSEMNVSTLELGDSALYLCASSLGYEQYFGPGTRLTVT.

This clone was seen a handful of times. The rearrangement uses TRBV18 and TRBJ2-3; TRBD1 might be the D (5 bases). CDR1 is KGHSH and CDR2 is LQKENI in the germline V gene. This CDR3 region has 14 residues. With 3 bases removed from V and 6 bases from J, the gap between germline ends came to 13 bases. For the CDR3, the DNA is TGTGCCAGCTCACCCCAGTACAGGAGCGATACGCAGTATTTT. This sequence encodes CASSPQYRSDTQYF.

The CDR3 DNA follows: TGTGCCAGCTCACCACCACAGGGGCCGCTGTTGGGCCTCCACTTT. The encoded protein is CASSPPQGPLLGLHF. The V call is TRBV18, the J call TRBJ1-6; 7 bases map to TRBD1. The CDR3 sequence is 15 residues long. Germline V gene lookup returns CDR1 KGHSH and CDR2 LQKENI. V shed 0 bases, J shed 15 bases, and the junction held 11 bases outside the gene matches. The full variable domain, rest sourced from reference TRBV18 and TRBJ1-6, is NAGVMQNPRHLVRRRGQEARLRCSPMKGHSHVYWYRQLPEEGLKFMVYLQKENIIDESGMPKERFSAEFPKEGPSILRIQQVVRGDSAAYFCASSPPQGPLLGLHFGNGTRLTVT.

This clone has only a few counts. The CDR3 is CASSQVRLDRAYNEQFF. For the CDR3, the DNA is TGCGCCAGCAGCCAAGTCCGGTTGGACAGGGCCTACAATGAGCAGTTCTTC. V usage is TRBV4-1 and J usage is TRBJ2-1; 8 bases line up with TRBD1. The CDR3 contains 17 residues. Germline V gene data show CDR1 as MGHRA and CDR2 as YSYEKL. The trim removed 1 base at V and 2 bases at J, leaving 7 bases unmatched.

V is TRBV19 and J is TRBJ2-1; possibly TRBD1 for D (6 bases). Per germline, CDR1 LNHDA and CDR2 SQIVND (reference sequence). V was trimmed by 7 bases and J by 7 bases, leaving 17 bases between them. This CDR3 is 14 amino acids long. The DNA of the CDR3 is TGTGCCAGTAACCGGGACATTCAAGGGAATGAGCAGTTCTTC. This translates into CASNRDIQGNEQFF.

The genes are TRBV27 and TRBJ1-5; tentatively, D is TRBD1 (5 bases). Trimming removed 5 bases at V and 5 bases at J, with 16 bases between. The CDR3 has 15 residues. Germline-derived CDR1 and CDR2 are MNHEY and SMNVEV (reference sequence). Here the CDR3 DNA reads TGTGCCAGCAGTCTCCTCTGGGGGGGGGATCAGCCCCAGCATTTT. Amino acids: CASSLLWGGDQPQHF.

The rearrangement links TRBV28 to TRBJ2-7; 8 nucleotides match TRBD1. The junction had 10 bases not matched to a gene; V was cut back by 5 bases and J by 4 bases. Looked up from germline, CDR1 is MDHEN and CDR2 is SYDVKM. The CDR3 sequence is 15 residues long. CDR3 DNA sequence: TGTGCCAGCAGTCCAGGACAGGGCAGGAGTTACGAGCAGTACTTC. Translated, it gives CASSPGQGRSYEQYF.

V is TRBV14 and J is TRBJ2-7, with D possibly matching TRBD2 (6 bases). This CDR3 is 19 amino acids long. The germline CDR1 and CDR2 sequences are SGHDN and FVKESK. V was pared by 0 bases and J by 1 base, with 22 bases between. CDR3 sequence: CASSQDGGLSSQSSYEQYF. The CDR3 DNA is TGTGCCAGCAGCCAAGATGGGGGACTTAGCTCACAATCTTCCTACGAGCAGTACTTC.

On this clone itself: A junction end diverges from the germline sequence, so it may reflect a read error. This sequence joins TRBV7-9 and TRBJ1-2, with 8 bases matching TRBD1. Germline CDR1 reads SEHNR; CDR2 reads FQNEAQ (reference sequence). This CDR3 has 15 amino acids. This CDR3 reads CSSSSTQDRENGYTF. The CDR3 nucleotides are TGTTCCAGCAGCTCCACCCAGGACAGGGAGAATGGCTACACCTTC.

The chain joins TRBV14 to TRBJ2-1, with TRBD2 matching 13 bases. J gave up 8 bases and V 5 bases, and 6 bases lay outside the gene matches. This CDR3 region has 15 residues. CDR1 SGHDN and CDR2 FVKESK come from the germline V gene. CDR3 loop: CASSSWTSGSDEQFF. As DNA, the CDR3 is TGTGCCAGCAGCTCCTGGACTAGCGGGAGTGATGAGCAGTTCTTC.

This chain links TRBV10-3 with TRBJ1-1; 8 nucleotides align to TRBD1. The CDR3 length is 17 residues. In germline, CDR1 is ENHRY, CDR2 SYGVKD. The V segment lost 4 bases and the J segment 0 bases; nucleotides outside the gene matches: 10. The CDR3 loop is CAISVTTGGIMNTEAFF. DNA of the CDR3: TGTGCCATCAGTGTTACTACAGGGGGAATTATGAACACTGAAGCTTTCTTT.

The chain recombines TRBV4-2 with TRBJ2-1; TRBD2 matches 11 bases. Looked up from germline, CDR1 is LGHNA and CDR2 is YNFKEQ. The CDR3 spans 18 residues. Germline trimming cut 0 bases from V and 5 bases from J; bases unmatched to any gene: 9. CDR3 nucleotide sequence: TGTGCCAGCAGCCAAGATATGAGACTAGCGGGGAGAGACAATGAGCAGTTCTTC. Its protein is CASSQDMRLAGRDNEQFF.